This is a list of T cell receptor beta chains from one sample in a study of blood T cell repertoires in COVID-19. Repertoires were generated with immunoSEQ multiplex PCR, while TCRdb's copy carries only in-frame clones and drops some. The sample consists of fewer than 350,000 clones, roughly 90% of them appearing once. Material: peripheral blood. These receptors were taken from a young man with COVID-19, enrolled during active disease. CDR3s include the opening cysteine and the closing phenylalanine or tryptophan. Each record gives: clone size, D gene, V gene, J gene, CDR3 DNA, CDR3 protein. D genes are given only for firm matches. Clone size is shown for a subset of rows, as once, few, many or a class of expanded clone.

NA	NA	TRBV4-1	TRBJ1-2	TGCGCCAGCACCTTCCGCACGGAGTCCTATGGCTACACCTTC	CASTFRTESYGYTF
NA	TRBD1	TRBV25-1	TRBJ1-4	TGTGCCAGCAGTGAATTAGGACAGGGCGGAAAACTGTTTTTT	CASSELGQGGKLFF
NA	TRBD1	TRBV6-5	TRBJ1-1	TGTGCCAGCAGGGTGACAGGGCCGGGGAACACTGAAGCTTTCTTT	CASRVTGPGNTEAFF
NA	TRBD1	TRBV9	TRBJ1-1	TGTGCCAGCAGCGTGGACAGGGGAACCACTGAAGCTTTCTTT	CASSVDRGTTEAFF
NA	NA	TRBV4-2	TRBJ1-2	TGTGCCAGCAGCCAGTCCCAGGGTGGCTATGGCTACACCTTC	CASSQSQGGYGYTF
NA	TRBD1	TRBV3-1/TRBV3-2	TRBJ2-1	TGTGCCAGCAGCCAAACAGGGACAGCCCCCTACAATGAGCAGTTCTTC	CASSQTGTAPYNEQFF
NA	NA	TRBV28	TRBJ2-6	TGTGCCAGCAGCCCTGACTTGGCGGCTGGGGCCAACGTCCTGACTTTC	CASSPDLAAGANVLTF
NA	NA	TRBV28	TRBJ1-3	TGTGCCAGCAGGGAAGGTAGCTCTGTGGGTAACACCATATATTTT	CASREGSSVGNTIYF
NA	NA	TRBV5-4	TRBJ2-7	TGTGCCAGCAGCTTAGGCCTACAGGGGAGGACCTACGAGCAGTACTTC	CASSLGLQGRTYEQYF
once	NA	TRBV9	TRBJ2-7	TGTGCCAGCAGCGTAGCGCAGGGCCCCTACGAGCAGTACTTC	CASSVAQGPYEQYF
NA	NA	TRBV7-2	TRBJ1-1	TGTGCCAGCAATCCGGTCCTGAACACTGAAGCTTTCTTT	CASNPVLNTEAFF
NA	TRBD2	TRBV3-1/TRBV3-2	TRBJ2-7	TGTGCCAGCAGCGGGACTAGCGGGAGGGGAGAGCAGTACTTC	CASSGTSGRGEQYF
NA	TRBD1	TRBV6-5	TRBJ1-6	TGTGCCAGCAGTTACTCGGCAGGGGGCTGGAATTCACCCCTCCACTTT	CASSYSAGGWNSPLHF
NA	TRBD2	TRBV29-1	TRBJ2-1	TGCAGCGTCTCGCCGACTAGCGCAACCTACAATGAGCAGTTCTTC	CSVSPTSATYNEQFF
NA	TRBD1	TRBV5-1	TRBJ2-5	TGCGCCAGCAGCTTGGGACAGGGCGCGACCCAGTACTTC	CASSLGQGATQYF
NA	NA	TRBV3-1/TRBV3-2	TRBJ1-4	TGTGCCAGCAGCTCGACAGGCTATGAAAAACTGTTTTTT	CASSSTGYEKLFF
NA	TRBD1	TRBV5-4	TRBJ1-3	TGTGCCAGCAGCGGCTTACAGGGGGCGGCTGGAAACACCATATATTTT	CASSGLQGAAGNTIYF
NA	TRBD1	TRBV28	TRBJ1-1	TGTGCCAGCAGTTTACTTAATGGAGGATCCGGGACAGGGGGCAACACTGAAGCTTTCTTT	CASSLLNGGSGTGGNTEAFF
NA	NA	TRBV6-5	TRBJ2-2	TGTGCCAGCAGCATTAGCGGCACCGGGGAGCTGTTTTTT	CASSISGTGELFF
NA	TRBD1	TRBV6-2/TRBV6-3	TRBJ1-5	TGTGCCAGCAGTAAGGACAGGCCATTCAATCAGCCCCAGCATTTT	CASSKDRPFNQPQHF
NA	TRBD1	TRBV5-1	TRBJ2-7	TGCGCCAGCAGCCGGGGACAGCCTACGAGGCAGTACTTC	CASSRGQPTRQYF
once	TRBD2	TRBV13	TRBJ2-7	TGTGCCAGCAGCTTAGAACTAGCGGGAGACGAGCAGTACTTC	CASSLELAGDEQYF
NA	NA	TRBV11-3	TRBJ1-5	TGTGCCAGCAGCTTAGGCATTCGACAGGTTAATCAGCCCCAGCATTTT	CASSLGIRQVNQPQHF
NA	NA	TRBV6-4	TRBJ1-2	TGTGCCAGCAGTCCAGGTACAGGCGGCTATGGCTACACCTTC	CASSPGTGGYGYTF
NA	TRBD2	TRBV27	TRBJ2-7	TGTGCCAGCAGTTTACTCGGGAGGTCCTACGAGCAGTACTTC	CASSLLGRSYEQYF
NA	NA	TRBV3-1/TRBV3-2	TRBJ1-5	TGTGCCAGCAGCCAAGATGAACAGCAGCCCCAGCATTTT	CASSQDEQQPQHF
NA	NA	TRBV5-1	TRBJ2-5	TGCGCCAGCAGCTTGGGGTCCGACAGCTCCTTAGGGACCCAGTACTTC	CASSLGSDSSLGTQYF
once	TRBD1	TRBV6-2/TRBV6-3	TRBJ2-7	TGTGCCAGCAGTTACCGGACAGGGTCCTACGAGCAGTACTTC	CASSYRTGSYEQYF
NA	NA	TRBV11-2	TRBJ2-3	TGTGCCAGCAGTCGCAGGGCCCCCGTTAGCACAGATACGCAGTATTTT	CASSRRAPVSTDTQYF
NA	NA	TRBV6-5	TRBJ2-7	TGTGCCAGCAAGAGGGAAGCGCCCTACGAGCAGTACTTC	CASKREAPYEQYF
NA	TRBD2	TRBV5-4	TRBJ2-5	TGTGCCAGCAGCTGGGGACTAGCGGGAGGAGAGACCCAGTACTTC	CASSWGLAGGETQYF
NA	NA	TRBV4-3	TRBJ2-2	TGCGCCAGCAGCCAAGATCGGGGGACTACCGGGGAGCTGTTTTTT	CASSQDRGTTGELFF
NA	TRBD1	TRBV30	TRBJ1-2	TGCGCCTGGACAGGGTCTAACTATGGCTACACCTTC	CAWTGSNYGYTF
NA	NA	TRBV19	TRBJ1-2	TGTGCCAGCGTCCCGGGACACTTCTATGGCTACACCTTC	CASVPGHFYGYTF
NA	NA	TRBV5-4	TRBJ2-5	TGTGCCAGCAGCTTTAGCAGACAAGAGACCCAGTACTTC	CASSFSRQETQYF
NA	NA	TRBV19	TRBJ2-3	TGTGCCAGTAGCACCGGAACTAGGAGCACAGATACGCAGTATTTT	CASSTGTRSTDTQYF
NA	TRBD1	TRBV28	TRBJ1-6	TGTGCCAGCAGTTCTGCCGGGACAGGGGGTAATTCACCCCTCCACTTT	CASSSAGTGGNSPLHF
once	TRBD1	TRBV30	TRBJ1-4	TGTGCCTGGAGCGGACAGGGGATTAATGAAAAACTGTTTTTT	CAWSGQGINEKLFF
NA	TRBD1	TRBV4-3	TRBJ1-1	TGCGCCAGCAGCCAAGATCGTACAGGGGAATACACTGAAGCTTTCTTT	CASSQDRTGEYTEAFF